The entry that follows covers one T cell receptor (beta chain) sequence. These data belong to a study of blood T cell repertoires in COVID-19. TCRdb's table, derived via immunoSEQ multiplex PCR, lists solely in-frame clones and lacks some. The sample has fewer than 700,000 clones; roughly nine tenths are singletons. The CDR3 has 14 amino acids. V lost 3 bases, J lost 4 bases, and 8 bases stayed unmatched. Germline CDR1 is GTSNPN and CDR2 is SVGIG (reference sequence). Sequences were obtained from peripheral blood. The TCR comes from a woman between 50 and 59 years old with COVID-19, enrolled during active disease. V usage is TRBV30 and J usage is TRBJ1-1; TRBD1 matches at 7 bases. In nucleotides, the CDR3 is TGTGCCTGGAGAGCTGAGGGGGCTTTCACTGAAGCTTTCTTT. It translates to CAWRAEGAFTEAFF.